The present TCR beta chain was sequenced within a study of cytomegalovirus exposure and HLA in healthy donors. General study points: Later analysis showed most CMV-associated TCR beta chains appearing HLA-restricted.

Primers included in the PCR were 60 Vbeta and 13 Jbeta primers. Libraries were prepared by immunoSEQ multiplex PCR; TCRdb keeps only in-frame clonotypes and omits some of them. The repertoire holds 150,000 to 200,000 clones, with about 84% as singletons. In the case of this clone: The antigen remains unidentified.

Trimming took 0 bases from V and 13 from J, leaving 16 bases between them. The germline V gene has CDR1 MNHEY and CDR2 SVGAGI. CDR3 length equals 13 residues. The source of this sequence is a woman aged 25 to 45 in good health and CMV-seropositive. The specimen was PBMCs. J is TRBJ2-7 and V is TRBV6-5; D call uncertain. This CDR3 reads CASSYSLKEDKYF. CDR3 nucleotides: TGTGCCAGCAGTTACTCGCTCAAGGAAGACAAATACTTC.